Below are 27 T cell receptor beta chains sequenced from a single sample in a study of T cells in Graves' hyperthyroidism and ophthalmopathy. Using RNA transcripts as the source, TCR beta CDR3 regions were amplified. TCR CDR3 underwent first-round RT-PCR with the HTBI primer set. A single record per CDR3 protein comes from TCRdb applying MiXCR to the multiplex PCR reads. The table includes approximately 640,000 distinct CDR3 sequences, approximately 15% detected once. The specimen was blood. These receptors were obtained from a man aged 45-60 years with Graves' hyperthyroidism.

The sample holds a few counts of this clonotype. A clone one base away is much larger, so this may be a read error. The rearrangement joins TRBV19 to TRBJ2-1; 9 bases match TRBD2. The CDR3 is 15 amino acids. The germline CDR1 and CDR2 sequences are LNHDA and SQIVND (reference sequence). Trimming took 5 bases from V and 2 from J; bases not matched to a gene: 4. In DNA, the CDR3 is TGTGCCAGTAGTGTTCAGCGGGAGGCCTACAATGAGCAGTTCTTC. Its protein is CASSVQREAYNEQFF.

The chain has TRBV28 and TRBJ2-1; weak D call: TRBD2 (5 bases). Between the trimmed V and J ends, which lost 6 bases and 10 bases, there was a span of 16 bases. The CDR3 has 13 residues. Germline V gives CDR1 MDHEN, CDR2 SYDVKM. The CDR3 sequence is CASSPGRGREQFF. CDR3 DNA: TGTGCCAGCAGCCCGGGGAGAGGTAGAGAGCAGTTCTTC.

This clonotype turned up a few times. The chain links TRBV7-9 to TRBJ2-5; D is uncertain. Per the germline V gene, CDR1 is SEHNR and CDR2 is FQNEAQ (reference sequence). V was clipped by 6 bases and J by 4 bases, with 24 bases between them. The CDR3 is 17 amino acids. Written as DNA, the CDR3 is TGTGCCAGCAGAAGTAGAGTATGGAAGGGAAGTGGAGAGACCCAGTACTTC. Translated: CASRSRVWKGSGETQYF.

This clonotype has more than one count but fewer than ten. CDR3 protein: CASSSLGSLPLEQYF. The DNA of the CDR3 is TGTGCCAGCAGTTCCCTCGGGAGCCTCCCCCTCGAGCAGTACTTC. V gene TRBV27 combines with J gene TRBJ2-7, with D possibly matching TRBD2 (6 bases). Per the germline V gene, CDR1 is MNHEY and CDR2 is SMNVEV (reference sequence). The CDR3 contains 15 residues. The germline V and J ends were trimmed by 4 bases and 6 bases, with 19 bases remaining between them.

This clonotype was observed a few times. The V and J genes are TRBV6-1 and TRBJ2-1, with 9 bases aligning to TRBD2. The CDR3 totals 17 residues. V lost 5 bases to trimming and J lost 7 bases; unmatched junction nucleotides: 15. Germline assignment: CDR1 MNHNS and CDR2 SASEGT. CDR3 bases: TGTGCCAGCAGTCCCCTAGCGGGGAGAGGGTCCGGGAATGAGCAGTTCTTC. Protein sequence: CASSPLAGRGSGNEQFF.

This clonotype was seen a few times. The chain recombines TRBV27 with TRBJ1-1; D is possibly TRBD1 (6 bases). The CDR3 length is 12 residues. Deletions cut 6 bases from V and 6 bases from J, with 11 bases between. Germline CDR1 reads MNHEY; CDR2 reads SMNVEV (reference sequence). In DNA form, the CDR3 reads TGTGCCAGCAGGGGGACAAGGCCTGAAGCTTTCTTT. The encoded protein is CASRGTRPEAFF.

This clonotype was seen repeatedly, ten times or more. The V gene is TRBV9, the J gene TRBJ2-3, with a possible D match to TRBD2 (7 bases). V gave up 0 bases and J gave up 6 bases, with 14 bases separating them. The CDR3 sequence is 15 residues long. Looked up from germline, CDR1 is SGDLS and CDR2 is YYNGEE. For the CDR3, the DNA is TGTGCCAGCAGCGTAGGGGGGAGGGGGATGGATACGCAGTATTTT. Translated, it gives CASSVGGRGMDTQYF.

This chain joins TRBV6-1 and TRBJ2-3, with no clear D. V was trimmed by 5 bases and J by 7 bases, leaving 10 bases between them. Germline V gives CDR1 MNHNS, CDR2 SASEGT. There are 12 residues in the CDR3. CDR3 coding DNA: TGTGCCAGCAGTCAGACACCTTATACGCAGTATTTT. As protein: CASSQTPYTQYF.

This clonotype was detected many times. The V gene is TRBV9, the J gene TRBJ2-5; no reliable D call. The CDR3 length is 14 residues. The V gene lost 2 bases and the J gene lost 2 bases, with 10 bases spanning the gap. Germline V gene data show CDR1 as SGDLS and CDR2 as YYNGEE. CDR3 protein: CASSVPNQQETQYF. For the CDR3, the DNA is TGTGCCAGCAGCGTGCCAAATCAGCAAGAGACCCAGTACTTC. The entire variable domain, with the rest obtained from reference TRBV9 and TRBJ2-5, is as follows: DSGVTQTPKHLITATGQRVTLRCSPRSGDLSVYWYQQSLDQGLQFLIQYYNGEERAKGNILERFSAQQFPDLHSELNLSSLELGDSALYFCASSVPNQQETQYFGPGTRLLVL.

Ten or more counts support this clonotype. V usage is TRBV7-2 and J usage is TRBJ2-2, with 10 bases identical to TRBD2. The germline V gene has CDR1 SGHTA and CDR2 FQGNSA. Trimming removed 5 bases from V and 3 bases from J; junction bases left unmatched: 6. The CDR3 length is 16 residues. CDR3 DNA: TGTGCCAGCAGCCGAATAGCGGGAGGAGACACCGGGGAGCTGTTTTTT. Protein sequence: CASSRIAGGDTGELFF.

This chain joins TRBV4-1 and TRBJ2-7; unclear D gene. This CDR3 is 12 amino acids long. Looked up from germline, CDR1 is MGHRA and CDR2 is YSYEKL. V lost 1 base and J 9 bases, leaving 10 bases between the germline ends. The CDR3, as DNA: TGCGCCAGCAGCCAAGTACGCGGAACGCAGTACTTC. Protein sequence: CASSQVRGTQYF.

This clonotype was observed a few times. Germline and junction disagree at one end, which may indicate a read error. The chain combines TRBV11-2 with TRBJ1-2, with 7 positions matching TRBD1. Germline loops: CDR1 SGHAT, CDR2 FQNNGV. The CDR3 covers 14 residues. CDR3 bases: TGTGCCAACAGCTTAGATCGCCAGGGGGATGGCTACACCTTC. The encoded protein is CANSLDRQGDGYTF.

In its sample, this clonotype was seen many times. This chain joins TRBV28 and TRBJ1-2, with TRBD1 as a possible D gene (5 bases). The germline V and J ends were trimmed by 6 bases and 2 bases, with 16 bases remaining between them. The CDR3 extends over 15 amino acids. The germline V gene encodes CDR1 MDHEN and CDR2 SYDVKM. The CDR3 loop reads CASRFNSGGNYGYTF. As DNA, the CDR3 is TGTGCCAGCAGGTTTAATAGTGGGGGGAACTATGGCTACACCTTC.

This clonotype came up many times. J is TRBJ1-2 and V is TRBV2, with 8 bases matching TRBD1. The CDR3 has 16 residues. Germline-derived CDR1 and CDR2 are SNHLY and FYNNEI. J lost 3 bases, V lost 5 bases, and 11 bases had no gene match. Here the CDR3 reads CASSYRRTGKDYGYTF. In DNA form, the CDR3 reads TGTGCCAGCAGTTATCGTCGGACAGGGAAGGACTATGGCTACACCTTC.

This clonotype turned up a few times. The chain joins TRBV27 to TRBJ2-1; D gene ambiguous. The CDR3 is made up of 16 amino acids. In germline, CDR1 is MNHEY, CDR2 SMNVEV (reference sequence). The V end was cut by 5 bases, the J end by 1 base, with 15 bases between. In nucleotides, the CDR3 is TGTGCCAGCAGTCCACGGTACCTAGATTCCTACAATGAGCAGTTCTTC. Amino acid sequence: CASSPRYLDSYNEQFF.

V usage is TRBV7-2 and J usage is TRBJ2-1; no firm D call. Trimming shortened V by 0 bases and J by 6 bases, and 12 bases separated the two germline ends. Per germline, CDR1 SGHTA and CDR2 FQGNSA. This CDR3 region has 15 residues. CDR3 nucleotides: TGTGCCAGCAGCTTAGCCGGAATGGGATTCAATGAGCAGTTCTTC. This encodes CASSLAGMGFNEQFF.

In its sample, this clonotype was seen many times. The chain combines TRBV27 with TRBJ2-2; D not resolved. CDR1 and CDR2 (germline): MNHEY, SMNVEV (reference sequence). With 6 bases removed from V and 0 bases from J, the gap between germline ends came to 8 bases. The CDR3 is made up of 14 amino acids. The CDR3 nucleotides read TGTGCCAGCAGGCTCGGACCGAACACCGGGGAGCTGTTTTTT. It codes for CASRLGPNTGELFF.

This clonotype was seen only a few times. This chain links TRBV9 with TRBJ1-6, with 7 bases lining up with TRBD1. Germline CDR1 is SGDLS and CDR2 is YYNGEE. This CDR3 has 15 residues. Trimming cost V 3 bases and J 9 bases; bases outside gene matches: 9. In DNA form, the CDR3 reads TGTGCCAGCAGCGCCCCGGGACAGTCCACTTCACCCCTCCACTTT. This sequence encodes CASSAPGQSTSPLHF.

This clonotype was counted many times. The chain has TRBV12-3 or TRBV12-4 and TRBJ1-2; 9 bases are a match to TRBD1. With 7 bases clipped from V and 5 bases from J, the junction kept 5 bases outside the gene matches. The CDR3 totals 13 residues. This CDR3 is CASTVQGAYGYTF. The CDR3 DNA follows: TGTGCCAGCACCGTACAGGGGGCTTATGGCTACACCTTC.

This clonotype was picked up many times. Here the CDR3 DNA reads TGTGCCAGCAGTGAAGCGCTTCAGGGGTTTGAAAAACTGTTTTTT. Translation: CASSEALQGFEKLFF. This rearrangement joins TRBV2 to TRBJ1-4; D might be TRBD1 (6 bases). The CDR3 contains 15 residues. V lost 0 bases, J lost 7 bases, and 12 bases lay in between. Germline V gives CDR1 SNHLY, CDR2 FYNNEI.

In this sample, this clonotype turned up a few times. The chain links TRBV6-1 to TRBJ1-5; D gene ambiguous. The CDR3 sequence is 13 residues long. CDR1 is MNHNS, CDR2 SASEGT, per germline. Between the trimmed V and J ends, which lost 4 bases and 6 bases, there was a span of 10 bases. The CDR3, as DNA: TGTGCCAGCAGTGCCCTGTCGACTCAGCCCCAGCATTTT. Its translation is CASSALSTQPQHF.

This clonotype was detected only a few times. Mismatch with germline at one junction end may stem from a read error. The chain recombines TRBV19 with TRBJ1-2; D remains ambiguous. The CDR3 sequence is 13 residues long. Germline V gene lookup returns CDR1 LNHDA and CDR2 SQIVND (reference sequence). CDR3 protein: CASSIERVPASAF. In nucleotides, the CDR3 is TGTGCCAGTAGTATAGAACGGGTGCCAGCCTCTGCCTTC.

The chain couples TRBV10-3 to TRBJ2-3, with D possibly matching TRBD2 (5 bases). Germline assignment: CDR1 ENHRY and CDR2 SYGVKD. The CDR3 has 14 amino acids. Trimming shortened V by 3 bases and J by 6 bases, and 13 bases separated the two germline ends. CDR3 nucleotides: TGTGCCATCAGTGATGGAGGAAGCGAGGATACGCAGTATTTT. Translated, it gives CAISDGGSEDTQYF.

The chain joins TRBV20-1 to TRBJ1-5; unclear D gene. Per germline, CDR1 DFQATT and CDR2 SNEGSKA (reference sequence). The CDR3 runs 18 residues. Trimming took off 1 base at V and 0 bases at J, with 19 bases between the two ends. CDR3 in DNA: TGCAGTGCTAGAGTTCAACACCAACCGCTCTATAGCAATCAGCCCCAGCATTTT. This translates into CSARVQHQPLYSNQPQHF.

There are a few counts of this clonotype. The rearrangement joins TRBV27 to TRBJ2-7; D tentatively fits TRBD1 or TRBD2 (5 bases each). This CDR3 is 13 amino acids long. Germline V CDR1 and CDR2: MNHEY, SMNVEV (reference sequence). V was clipped by 4 bases and J by 2 bases, with 9 bases between them. The CDR3 loop reads CASSYGDPYEQYF. In DNA form, the CDR3 reads TGTGCCAGCAGTTACGGGGACCCCTACGAGCAGTACTTC.

This clonotype came up many times. V is TRBV20-1 and J is TRBJ1-1, with TRBD1 matching 8 bases. From germline, CDR1 is DFQATT and CDR2 SNEGSKA (reference sequence). J was trimmed by 4 bases and V by 5 bases; bases with no gene match: 6. The CDR3 is made up of 13 amino acids. The CDR3, as DNA: TGCAGTGCTTCCCGACAGGGGAGCACTGAAGCTTTCTTT. This gives the protein CSASRQGSTEAFF.

The rearrangement uses TRBV6-5 and TRBJ2-3; 13 positions agree with TRBD2. The CDR3 runs to 18 residues. In germline, CDR1 is MNHEY, CDR2 SVGAGI. Unmatched junction bases numbered 16, after V lost 5 bases and J lost 8 bases. This chain's CDR3 is CASSTRRGTSGIVGTQYF. The DNA of the CDR3 is TGTGCCAGCAGTACTCGCCGCGGGACTAGCGGGATTGTGGGTACGCAGTATTTT.